This T cell receptor (beta chain) was identified during a study of T cells in Graves' hyperthyroidism and ophthalmopathy. Looking at the study overall: Peripheral blood was secured at the point of initial diagnosis, before any treatment. Points from the study as a whole: Model predictions of ophthalmopathy came a median approximately 6 months before onset.

Exclusions: uncontrolled infection, other autoimmune disease, pregnancy, lactation. Diagnosis rested on symptoms, serum thyroxine and TRAb, thyroid ultrasound, and orbital computed tomography. Amplification of TCR beta CDR3 regions used RNA as the template. The HTBI primer set served for first-round RT-PCR of the TCR CDR3. TCRdb re-analysed the multiplex PCR reads in MiXCR, keeping a single row per CDR3 protein. The sample includes some 700,000 distinct CDR3 sequences, around a sixth of them seen just once. For this clonotype: Its matching antigen is unknown.

This CDR3 has 13 residues. Germline loops: CDR1 LGHDT, CDR2 YNNKEL (reference sequence). The V end lost 0 bases, the J end lost 6 bases, and 9 bases lay between the germline ends. Source material: blood. The gene calls are TRBV3-1 and TRBJ2-7; D is unresolved. This receptor was obtained from a man aged 45-60 years with Graves' hyperthyroidism. The CDR3 spells CASSQDLQSEQYF. The DNA of the CDR3 is TGTGCCAGCAGCCAAGATCTTCAGAGCGAGCAGTACTTC.